The 29 T cell receptor beta chains below come from one sample, sequenced in a study of blood T cell repertoires in COVID-19. Produced via immunoSEQ multiplex PCR; TCRdb's table is partial and in-frame only. The table records roughly 150,000 clones, less than 85% of them present only once. Source material: peripheral blood. The receptor set was obtained from a woman aged 55-69 years with COVID-19, enrolled during active disease.

The CDR3 reads CASSQDTSGRRQETQYF. CDR3 DNA: TGTGCCAGCAGCCAAGATACTAGCGGGAGAAGACAAGAGACCCAGTACTTC. The chain links TRBV3-1 (or the pseudogene TRBV3-2) to TRBJ2-5; 11 nucleotides match TRBD2. CDR3 size: 17 residues. Germline CDR1 is LGHDT and CDR2 is YNNKEL (reference sequence). V shed 0 bases, J shed 2 bases, and the junction held 5 bases outside the gene matches.

V is TRBV11-1 and J is TRBJ2-1, with D possibly TRBD2 on 6 matching bases. With 5 bases removed from V and 5 bases from J, the gap between germline ends came to 16 bases. This CDR3 region has 15 residues. Germline CDR1 reads SGHAT; CDR2 reads FQDESV (reference sequence). The CDR3: CASSPGIAVDNEQFF. The DNA for the CDR3 is TGTGCCAGCAGCCCAGGAATAGCGGTGGACAATGAGCAGTTCTTC.

The J gene is TRBJ1-5, the V gene TRBV6-5; D is unclear. The CDR3 runs to 15 residues. From germline, CDR1 is MNHEY and CDR2 SVGAGI. The V end lost 6 bases, the J end lost 1 base, and 13 bases lay between the germline ends. CDR3: CASRFYGFSNQPQHF. CDR3 nucleotide sequence: TGTGCCAGCAGATTCTACGGTTTCAGCAATCAGCCCCAGCATTTT.

This clone has only a few counts. The V gene is TRBV13, the J gene TRBJ2-2; the D is unclear. Looked up from germline, CDR1 is PRHDT and CDR2 is FYEKMQ (reference sequence). The CDR3 covers 13 residues. V dropped 5 bases and J dropped 5 bases, with 9 bases sitting between them. The CDR3 sequence is CASSVTVTGELFF. The DNA for the CDR3 is TGTGCCAGCAGCGTTACAGTTACCGGGGAGCTGTTTTTT.

This clone has only one observation. This rearrangement joins TRBV2 to TRBJ1-4, with no clear D. Germline V gene lookup returns CDR1 SNHLY and CDR2 FYNNEI. With 10 bases removed from V and 8 bases from J, the gap between germline ends came to 17 bases. The CDR3 covers 13 residues. The CDR3 spells CATHAGVREKLFF. DNA of the CDR3: TGTGCCACCCATGCGGGTGTTAGGGAAAAACTGTTTTTT.

There are a few counts of this clone. V usage is TRBV9 and J usage is TRBJ2-1, with D uncertain. Trimming shortened V by 2 bases and J by 6 bases, and 21 bases separated the two germline ends. This CDR3 comprises 17 residues. CDR1 and CDR2 (germline): SGDLS, YYNGEE. The CDR3 sequence: CASSVRSLEIPRNEQFF. The CDR3 nucleotides are TGTGCCAGCAGCGTGAGATCTTTAGAGATCCCCCGCAATGAGCAGTTCTTC.

The V gene is TRBV6-4, the J gene TRBJ2-2; 15 bases map to TRBD2. There are 18 residues in the CDR3. The V gene end was trimmed by 5 bases and the J gene end by 0 bases; junction bases not matched to a gene: 4. The germline V gene has CDR1 MRHNA and CDR2 SNTAGT. The CDR3 DNA is TGTGCCAGCAGTCGACGGACTAGCGGGGGGGCGAACACCGGGGAGCTGTTTTTT. Translating gives CASSRRTSGGANTGELFF.

V is TRBV11-2 and J is TRBJ2-3; a weak D match, TRBD1 (6 bases). Germline-derived CDR1 and CDR2 are SGHAT and FQNNGV. V was pared by 3 bases and J by 6 bases, with 13 bases between. The CDR3 covers 14 residues. This CDR3 reads CASSFLGAGDTQYF. In DNA, the CDR3 is TGTGCCAGCAGCTTTTTGGGGGCAGGGGATACGCAGTATTTT.

The rearrangement uses TRBV21-1 and TRBJ2-5; TRBD1 is taken as the D call from the table, unchecked against the DNA. TRBV21-1 is tagged as a pseudogene. The length of the CDR3 is 14 residues. The CDR3 is CASSERTGGETQYF. Here the CDR3 DNA reads TGTGCCAGCAGCGAACGGACAGGGGGGGAGACCCAGTACTTC.

This chain uses TRBV28 with TRBJ2-7, with D possibly TRBD1 on 5 matching bases. Germline assignment: CDR1 MDHEN and CDR2 SYDVKM. The CDR3 spans 11 residues. Deletions cut 5 bases from V and 9 bases from J, with 11 bases between. The CDR3 loop reads CASSRKGAQYV. CDR3 in DNA: TGTGCCAGCAGTCGCAAAGGGGCGCAGTACGTC.

The V call is TRBV7-2, the J call TRBJ1-1; 8 bases match TRBD1. Germline CDR1 reads SGHTA; CDR2 reads FQGNSA. Trimming took 5 bases from V and 7 from J; bases not matched to a gene: 6. The CDR3 has 13 residues. The CDR3, as DNA: TGTGCCAGCAGCAAAAGGGACAGGCTTGAAGCTTTCTTT. This gives the protein CASSKRDRLEAFF.

The chain combines TRBV2 with TRBJ2-3; TRBD1 matches 8 bases. CDR1 and CDR2 from the germline V gene are SNHLY and FYNNEI. The CDR3 runs to 15 residues. The ends lost 6 bases at V and 2 bases at J; junction bases unmatched: 7. The CDR3 DNA reads TGTGCCAGCAGGGCAGACAGGGGCCTCACAGATACGCAGTATTTT. Its protein product is CASRADRGLTDTQYF.

There are many counts of this clone. This chain connects TRBV27 to TRBJ2-2; 7 nucleotides agree with TRBD1. CDR3 size: 15 residues. The germline V gene encodes CDR1 MNHEY and CDR2 SMNVEV (reference sequence). The V and J ends lost 0 bases and 5 bases, in that order; junction bases with no gene match: 3. The chain's CDR3 is CASSLSQGVTGELFF. The CDR3 nucleotides are TGTGCCAGCAGTTTATCTCAGGGGGTAACCGGGGAGCTGTTTTTT.

V gene TRBV7-3 combines with J gene TRBJ2-5, with D possibly TRBD2 on 5 matching bases. The V end lost 5 bases, the J end lost 5 bases, and 24 bases lay between the germline ends. Germline V gives CDR1 SGHTA, CDR2 FQGTGA. There are 17 residues in the CDR3. The CDR3 protein is CASSQLRSAGSRETQYF. CDR3 in DNA: TGTGCCAGCAGCCAACTCCGGAGCGCGGGTTCACGCGAGACCCAGTACTTC.

The chain joins TRBV19 to TRBJ2-5, with 9 nucleotides matching TRBD2. Germline V gene sequence: CDR1 LNHDA, CDR2 SQIVND (reference sequence). The CDR3 has 17 residues. V gave up 2 bases and J gave up 4 bases; unmatched junction bases: 11. In DNA, the CDR3 is TGTGCCAGTAGTATAAGTACAGGCGGGGGGGCCCTAGAGACCCAGTACTTC. Translation: CASSISTGGGALETQYF.

The chain recombines TRBV6-5 with TRBJ1-1; 7 bases agree with TRBD1. After removal of 0 bases from V and 1 base from J, the junction contained 5 bases not matched to a gene. Germline loops: CDR1 MNHEY, CDR2 SVGAGI. The CDR3 length is 16 residues. DNA for the CDR3: TGTGCCAGCAGTTACTCGCGCAGGGGGGCGAACACTGAAGCTTTCTTT. As protein: CASSYSRRGANTEAFF.

The chain employs TRBV4-3 and TRBJ2-2; D is possibly TRBD2 (5 bases). Trimming pared 0 bases from V and 1 base from J, leaving 15 bases between. The length of the CDR3 is 18 residues. The germline CDR1 and CDR2 sequences are LGHNA and YSLEER. The CDR3: CASSQDPPYSGNTGELFF. The DNA for the CDR3 is TGCGCCAGCAGCCAAGATCCCCCATACAGCGGGAACACCGGGGAGCTGTTTTTT.

This rearrangement joins TRBV5-4 to TRBJ1-2; D uncertain. V was clipped by 1 base and J by 5 bases, with 9 bases between them. The CDR3 totals 13 residues. From germline, CDR1 is SGHNT and CDR2 YYREEE (reference sequence). The CDR3 spells CASSLTRNYGYTF. The DNA for the CDR3 is TGTGCCAGCAGCTTGACGCGGAATTATGGCTACACCTTC.

The rearrangement links TRBV19 to TRBJ1-5; D perhaps matches TRBD1 (6 bases). The germline gives CDR1 LNHDA, CDR2 SQIVND (reference sequence). The CDR3 totals 16 residues. V was trimmed by 2 bases and J by 7 bases, leaving 18 bases between them. The CDR3 nucleotides are TGTGCCAGTAGTATATGGTCACTAGGGGGTTCGCAGCCCCAGCATTTT. Its translation is CASSIWSLGGSQPQHF.

The rearrangement links TRBV7-2 to TRBJ2-1, with TRBD1 identical over 9 bases. Germline trimming cut 5 bases from V and 8 bases from J; bases unmatched to any gene: 22. The CDR3 has 19 amino acids. Germline CDR1 reads SGHTA; CDR2 reads FQGNSA. The DNA of the CDR3 is TGTGCCAGCAGCGTCCACCCCTTAAGGACAGGGGCCGGTCGGGATGAGCAGTTCTTC. Amino acid sequence: CASSVHPLRTGAGRDEQFF.

The V call is TRBV7-9, the J call TRBJ2-5; 8 bases map to TRBD1. CDR3 length: 13 amino acids. Germline assignment: CDR1 SEHNR and CDR2 FQNEAQ (reference sequence). The trim removed 7 bases at V and 5 bases at J, leaving 6 bases unmatched. The CDR3, as DNA: TGTGCCAGCAAGCAGGGGGCCCGGGAGACCCAGTACTTC. Its translation is CASKQGARETQYF.

The chain has TRBV3-1 (or the pseudogene TRBV3-2) and TRBJ2-3; 11 bases map to TRBD2. After removal of 2 bases from V and 6 bases from J, the junction contained 7 bases not matched to a gene. Germline CDR1 LGHDT, CDR2 YNNKEL (reference sequence). The CDR3 extends over 16 amino acids. CDR3 DNA: TGTGCCAGCAGCCAACAAACTAGCGGGGGAGGTGATACGCAGTATTTT. Translating it yields CASSQQTSGGGDTQYF.

J is TRBJ1-2 and V is TRBV6-1; D ambiguous. The CDR3 covers 13 residues. Germline loops: CDR1 MNHNS, CDR2 SASEGT. V gave up 3 bases and J gave up 4 bases, with 9 bases separating them. DNA of the CDR3: TGTGCCAGCAGTGACACATACCTCTATGGCTACACCTTC. It yields the protein CASSDTYLYGYTF.

V usage is TRBV2 and J usage is TRBJ2-1, with D perhaps TRBD2 (6 bases). This CDR3 region has 15 residues. The V end was cut by 4 bases, the J end by 8 bases, with 18 bases between. Germline CDR1 is SNHLY and CDR2 is FYNNEI. In DNA, the CDR3 is TGTGCCAGCAGTGTCCTAGCGTCGGGATCACATGAGCAGTTCTTC. It yields the protein CASSVLASGSHEQFF.

J is TRBJ2-1 and V is TRBV7-9; 9 bases align to TRBD2. Per the germline V gene, CDR1 is SEHNR and CDR2 is FQNEAQ (reference sequence). This CDR3 contains 15 residues. The V and J ends lost 3 bases and 2 bases, in that order; junction bases with no gene match: 2. This CDR3 reads CASSFLAGTYNEQFF. Here the CDR3 DNA reads TGTGCCAGCAGCTTCCTAGCGGGAACCTACAATGAGCAGTTCTTC.

This chain joins TRBV28 and TRBJ2-6, with D tentatively TRBD1 (6 bases). In germline, CDR1 is MDHEN, CDR2 SYDVKM. This CDR3 region has 18 residues. Trimming removed 5 bases from V and 0 bases from J, with 17 bases in between. In DNA form, the CDR3 reads TGTGCCAGCAGTCCCCCGACTCTGACAGGCTCTGGGGCCAACGTCCTGACTTTC. Translating it yields CASSPPTLTGSGANVLTF.

The chain links TRBV5-1 to TRBJ2-2, with no clear D. Between the trimmed V and J ends, which lost 0 bases and 1 base, there was a span of 4 bases. Germline CDR1 reads SGHRS; CDR2 reads YFSETQ. The CDR3 runs 14 residues. The CDR3 region is CASSLVLNTGELFF. The CDR3 coding sequence is TGCGCCAGCAGCTTGGTACTGAACACCGGGGAGCTGTTTTTT.

The chain combines TRBV5-1 with TRBJ2-1, with 7 bases matching TRBD1. CDR1 is SGHRS and CDR2 is YFSETQ in the germline V gene. This CDR3 contains 16 residues. V lost 3 bases, J lost 9 bases, and 15 bases stayed unmatched. The CDR3 is CASSSPGGSTLTEQFF. CDR3 bases: TGCGCCAGCAGCTCACCAGGGGGTTCAACCTTGACTGAGCAGTTCTTC.

This clone was found once. The chain couples TRBV15 to TRBJ2-5; 7 bases are shared with TRBD1. Germline V lookup: CDR1 LNHNV, CDR2 YYDKDF (reference sequence). V was clipped by 1 base and J by 6 bases; unmatched bases: 5. CDR3 size: 14 residues. CDR3 nucleotides: TGTGCCACCAGCAGAGTGGCAGGGGGACAGACCCAGTACTTC. Protein: CATSRVAGGQTQYF.